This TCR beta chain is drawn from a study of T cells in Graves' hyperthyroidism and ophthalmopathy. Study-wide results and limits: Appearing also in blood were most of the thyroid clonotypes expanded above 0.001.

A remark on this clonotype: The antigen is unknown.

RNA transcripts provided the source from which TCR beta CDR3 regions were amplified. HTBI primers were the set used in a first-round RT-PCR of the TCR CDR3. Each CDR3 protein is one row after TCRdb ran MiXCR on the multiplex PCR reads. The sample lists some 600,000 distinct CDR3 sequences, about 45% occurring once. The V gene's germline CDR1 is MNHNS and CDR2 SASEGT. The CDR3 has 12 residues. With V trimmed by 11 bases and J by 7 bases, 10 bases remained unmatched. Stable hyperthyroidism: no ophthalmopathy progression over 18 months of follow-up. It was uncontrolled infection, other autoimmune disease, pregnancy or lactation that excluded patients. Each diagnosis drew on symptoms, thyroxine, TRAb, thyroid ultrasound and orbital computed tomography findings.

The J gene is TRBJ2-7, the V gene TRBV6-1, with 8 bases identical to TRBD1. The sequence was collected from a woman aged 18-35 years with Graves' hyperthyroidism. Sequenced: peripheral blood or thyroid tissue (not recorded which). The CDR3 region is CAWSQGAGEQYF. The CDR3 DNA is TGTGCCTGGAGTCAGGGGGCAGGGGAGCAGTACTTC.